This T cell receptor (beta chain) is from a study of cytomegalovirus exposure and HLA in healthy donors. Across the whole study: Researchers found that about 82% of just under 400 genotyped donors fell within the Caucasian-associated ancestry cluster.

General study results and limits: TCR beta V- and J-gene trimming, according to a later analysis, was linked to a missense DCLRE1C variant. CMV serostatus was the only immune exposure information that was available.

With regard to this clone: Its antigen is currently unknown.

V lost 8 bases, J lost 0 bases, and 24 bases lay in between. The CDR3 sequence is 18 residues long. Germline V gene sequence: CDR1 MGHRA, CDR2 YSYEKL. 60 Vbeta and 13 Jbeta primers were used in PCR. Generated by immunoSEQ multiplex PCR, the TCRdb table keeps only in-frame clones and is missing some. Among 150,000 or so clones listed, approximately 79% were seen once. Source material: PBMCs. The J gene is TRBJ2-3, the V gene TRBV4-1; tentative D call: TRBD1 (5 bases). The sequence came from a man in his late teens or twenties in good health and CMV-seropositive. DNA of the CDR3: TGCGCCAGCTTAAAAAATCCTCCGTTGACAGCTAGCACAGATACGCAGTATTTT. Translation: CASLKNPPLTASTDTQYF.